This is a list of T cell receptor beta chains from one sample in a study of T cells in Graves' hyperthyroidism and ophthalmopathy. MiXCR, applied by TCRdb to the multiplex PCR reads, yields one record per CDR3 protein. The sample yields a few hundred thousand distinct CDR3 sequences, about 15% seen once. Sequenced material: blood. The receptors originated from a woman under 30 with Graves' hyperthyroidism that later progressed to Graves' ophthalmopathy. The CDR3 runs from the conserved cysteine through the conserved F or W. D genes are given only for firm matches. Clone size is stated in some rows and not others, as once, few, many or a class when expanded.

many TRBJ2-5 14 TRBV13 . TGTGCCAGCAGCCCGCCCAGGGCCCAAGAGACCCAGTACTTC CASSPPRAQETQYF
many TRBJ1-5 16 TRBV5-6 . TGTGCCAGCAGCTTGCGTCGGGGAGTGGCAGCTCAGCCCCAGCATTTT CASSLRRGVAAQPQHF
. TRBJ2-1 15 TRBV19 . TGTGCCAGTTCCTTGGGGGCAGGGACTTACAATGAGCAGTTCTTC CASSLGAGTYNEQFF
many TRBJ2-7 13 TRBV11-2 TRBD1 TGTGCCAGCAGCGCTGACAGGGGGGGCGAGCAGTACTTC CASSADRGGEQYF
many TRBJ2-3 16 TRBV11-1 TRBD2 TGTGCCAGCACCTATCTCGTCACGGGAGGTACAGATACGCAGTATTTT CASTYLVTGGTDTQYF
. TRBJ2-7 15 TRBV19 TRBD2 TGTGCCAGTAGTAATTCGCCTAGCGGGAGTTACGAGCAGTACTTC CASSNSPSGSYEQYF
many TRBJ2-7 17 TRBV20-1 TRBD2 TGCAGTGCTAGAGAAGGGACTAGCGGGAGGGCCGGGTACGAGCAGTACTTC CSAREGTSGRAGYEQYF
few TRBJ2-7 14 TRBV6-1 . TGTGCCAGCAGTTCAACAGGGGAGGGGTACGAGCAGTACTTC CASSSTGEGYEQYF
many TRBJ2-1 16 TRBV7-9 . TGTGCCAGCAGCCCTAAAGGCGAGAGCTCCTACAATGAGCAGTTCTTC CASSPKGESSYNEQFF
many TRBJ1-4 15 TRBV6-1 . TGTGCCAGCAGTCCCCTGGGGAGGGGAAATGAAAAACTGTTTTTT CASSPLGRGNEKLFF
few TRBJ1-2 13 TRBV20-1 TRBD1 TGCAGTGCGGCGGGACAGGGCGGCTATGGCTACACCTTC CSAAGQGGYGYTF
. TRBJ1-6 14 TRBV4-2 . TGTGCCAGCAGCCAAAGGACGGAAAATTCACCCCTCCACTTT CASSQRTENSPLHF
many TRBJ2-7 17 TRBV27 . TGTGCCAGCCAGCCCTTAGGTATATGGCAGGGACCCTACGAGCAGTACTTC CASQPLGIWQGPYEQYF
many TRBJ2-7 16 TRBV7-2 TRBD2 TGTGCCAGCAGCTTACGACTAGCGGGAGGGACCGACGAGCAGTACTTC CASSLRLAGGTDEQYF
many TRBJ2-7 14 TRBV3-1 TRBD2 TGTGCCAGCTCCGAGCGGGAGGGCCGTTACGAGCAGTACTTC CASSEREGRYEQYF
. TRBJ2-5 14 TRBV4-1 . TGCGCCAGCAGCCAAGGTAGACAAGAAAAGACCCAGTACTTC CASSQGRQEKTQYF
few TRBJ2-1 17 TRBV4-3 TRBD2 TGCGCCAGCAGCCAAGATCGGGGACTAGCGGGAGTCAATGAGCAGTTCTTC CASSQDRGLAGVNEQFF
few TRBJ1-5 14 TRBV2 . TGTGCCAGCGGGGGGGGGAGCGCAGTTCAGCCCCAGCATTTT CASGGGSAVQPQHF
. TRBJ2-1 14 TRBV10-2 TRBD2 TGCGCCAGCCGGACTAGCGGGATGTACAATGAGCAGTTCTTC CASRTSGMYNEQFF
many TRBJ2-7 13 TRBV12-3/TRBV12-4 TRBD2 TGTGCCAGCAGTTTCAGTGCGGGAGGCGAGCAGTACTTC CASSFSAGGEQYF
many TRBJ1-3 15 TRBV27 TRBD1 TGTGCCAGCAGTCCCCGAGGGACAGCCGGAAACACCATATATTTT CASSPRGTAGNTIYF
few TRBJ2-5 15 TRBV6-1 TRBD2 TGTGCCAGCAGGACGAGCGGGGGAACCCAAGAGACCCAGTACTTC CASRTSGGTQETQYF
many TRBJ1-5 16 TRBV6-5 TRBD1 TGTGCCAGCAGTTACTCCGGGACAGGGATAATTCAGCCCCAGCATTTT CASSYSGTGIIQPQHF
. TRBJ1-5 16 TRBV4-2 TRBD1 TGTGCCAGCAGCCAAGATGGGACAGGTAGCAATCAGCCCCAGCATTTT CASSQDGTGSNQPQHF
many TRBJ2-7 14 TRBV6-2/TRBV6-3 TRBD2 TGTGCCAGCAGTTACCTAGCGGGAGCTTACGAGCAGTACTTC CASSYLAGAYEQYF
many TRBJ2-7 15 TRBV12-3/TRBV12-4 TRBD2 TGTGCCAGCAGTTCCCATAGCGGGAGGGCCTACGAGCAGTACTTC CASSSHSGRAYEQYF
many TRBJ2-1 12 TRBV5-1 TRBD2 TGCGCCAGCAGCTGGAGCGGGAGTGAGCAGTTCTTC CASSWSGSEQFF
. TRBJ2-7 13 TRBV24-1 TRBD2 TGTGCCACCAGGAGCGGGAGCTCCTACGAGCAGTACTTC CATRSGSSYEQYF
. TRBJ1-5 16 TRBV6-1 TRBD1 TGTGCCAGCAGACAGTCCGGGACAGGTTACAATCAGCCCCAGCATTTT CASRQSGTGYNQPQHF
many TRBJ2-1 12 TRBV6-1 . TGTGCCAGCAGAGCTCCCGGAGGTGAGCAGTTCTTC CASRAPGGEQFF
. TRBJ2-5 16 TRBV7-2 TRBD2 TGTGCCAGCAGCTCCAAGACTAGCGGGAGGGCGGAGACCCAGTACTTC CASSSKTSGRAETQYF
. TRBJ2-7 12 TRBV20-1 TRBD1 TGCAGTGCTGACAAGGGGGCATACGAGCAGTACTTC CSADKGAYEQYF
many TRBJ2-4 15 TRBV2 . TGTGCCAGCAGTGCTGCCGAGGGCGCCAAAAACATTCAGTACTTC CASSAAEGAKNIQYF
many TRBJ2-1 12 TRBV11-2 TRBD2 TGTGCCAGCAGCTCGGGACTAGCGGGGGAGTTCTTC CASSSGLAGEFF
many TRBJ1-1 13 TRBV6-1 . TGTGCCAGCAGGATACACGGGGCCACTGAAGCTTTCTTT CASRIHGATEAFF
many TRBJ1-4 17 TRBV27 TRBD1 TGTGCCAGCAGTACGATTCCACAGGGGGCGCTCTGGGAAAAACTGTTTTTT CASSTIPQGALWEKLFF
. TRBJ2-3 19 TRBV24-1 TRBD2 TGTGCCACCAGTGATTTTCTAGCGGGAGGACCCGACGGAACAGATACGCAGTATTTT CATSDFLAGGPDGTDTQYF
many TRBJ2-1 13 TRBV30 . TGTGCCTGGAGTGGGACATCTTACAATGAGCAGTTCTTC CAWSGTSYNEQFF
many TRBJ2-4 22 TRBV7-9 . TGTGCCAGCAGCCCAATTGACCAGCTGGCCACCCCAAATGGAGAGGCCAAAAACATTCAGTACTTC CASSPIDQLATPNGEAKNIQYF
. TRBJ2-7 14 TRBV27 TRBD2 TGTGCCAGCGGGACTAGCGGGAGCCCCTACGAGCAGTACTTC CASGTSGSPYEQYF